This T cell receptor beta chain derives from a study of cytomegalovirus exposure and HLA in healthy donors. Study results and limitations: Specificity of a few CMV-associated chains for CMV antigens was verified in vitro.

Of note for this clone: Antigen specificity is unknown.

Germline values: CDR1 MNHEY, CDR2 SMNVEV (reference sequence). This CDR3 comprises 15 residues. The V gene end was trimmed by 1 base and the J gene end by 7 bases; junction bases not matched to a gene: 5. It was with 60 Vbeta and 13 Jbeta primers that the PCR ran. Repertoires were generated with immunoSEQ multiplex PCR, while TCRdb's copy carries only in-frame clones and drops some. The data show tens of thousands of clones, around four fifths seen once. The sequencing input was PBMCs. The rearrangement uses TRBV27 and TRBJ2-4; 9 bases match TRBD1. This sequence originates from a male donor in good health and CMV-seronegative. CDR3 nucleotide sequence: TGTGCCAGCAGTTTATTAGGGACAGGGAGGAACATTCAGTACTTC. It translates to CASSLLGTGRNIQYF.